The 5 T cell receptor beta chains presented below share a single source sample, sequenced in a study of T cell changes during pregnancy in multiple sclerosis. Clones were read by immunoSEQ multiplex PCR, and TCRdb kept only the in-frame ones, dropping some. The table has fewer than 55,000 clones, around 89% seen once. This sample comprised peripheral blood, obtained after pregnancy. These receptors originate from a female donor in good health, enrolled as a control in a pregnancy study.

This clone was counted a few times. This chain links TRBV19 with TRBJ2-4, with D perhaps matching TRBD2 (5 bases). The CDR3 loop spans 13 amino acids. Trimming took off 8 bases at V and 3 bases at J, with 11 bases between the two ends. Germline V lookup: CDR1 LNHDA, CDR2 SQIVND (reference sequence). CDR3 region: CASRGFGKNIQYF. The CDR3 DNA is TGTGCCAGTCGAGGGTTCGGCAAAAACATTCAGTACTTC.

The chain links TRBV6-5 to TRBJ2-5; 7 bases map to TRBD1. J was trimmed by 1 base and V by 1 base; bases with no gene match: 3. This CDR3 is built from 15 residues. CDR1 and CDR2 (germline): MNHEY, SVGAGI. CDR3 nucleotides: TGTGCCAGCAGTTACTTGGGGACAGCCCAAGAGACCCAGTACTTC. This gives the protein CASSYLGTAQETQYF.

V is TRBV7-6 and J is TRBJ2-7; D may be TRBD2 (6 bases). Germline V gene lookup returns CDR1 SGHVS and CDR2 FNYEAQ. The length of the CDR3 is 16 residues. Trimming stripped 2 bases from V and 0 bases from J, with 14 bases between. In nucleotides, the CDR3 is TGTGCCAGCAGCTTAACCCCCGGGGGAGGCTCCTACGAGCAGTACTTC. Translated, it gives CASSLTPGGGSYEQYF. Using reference TRBV7-6 and TRBJ2-7 for the parts outside the CDR3, the full variable domain is GAGVSQSPRYKVTKRGQDVALRCDPISGHVSLYWYRQALGQGPEFLTYFNYEAQQDKSGLPNDRFSAERPEGSISTLTIQRTEQRDSAMYRCASSLTPGGGSYEQYFGPGTRLTVT.

This chain uses TRBV11-3 with TRBJ2-2; TRBD2 is a possible D gene (6 bases). The CDR3 is 15 amino acids. Trimming cost V 5 bases and J 4 bases, with 14 bases left between them. Germline CDR1 is SGHNT and CDR2 is YENEEA. In DNA, the CDR3 is TGTGCCAGCAGCCCCGGGGGTATTGCCACCGGGGAGCTGTTTTTT. This gives the protein CASSPGGIATGELFF.

V usage is TRBV27 and J usage is TRBJ2-1; D possibly corresponds to TRBD2 (6 bases). Germline V gives CDR1 MNHEY, CDR2 SMNVEV (reference sequence). Trimming took 5 bases from V and 10 from J, leaving 9 bases between them. This CDR3 comprises 11 residues. The CDR3, as DNA: TGTGCCAGCAGTGGCGGACTAGAGCAGTTCTTC. This encodes CASSGGLEQFF.